These 30 T cell receptor beta chains share one sample of origin, sequenced in a study of shared clonotypes between healthy human individuals. Sequencing was performed with immunoSEQ multiplex PCR; in TCRdb, only in-frame clones are kept and a portion is missing. This table has some 2.4 million clones, more than 85% appearing once. The source material was naive CD4+ T cells from PBMCs. Subset denoted: CD45RA+ positively selected. The receptor source for this set is a man between 18 and 35 years old in good health. Some clones in this sample may be carry-over from other donors' samples.

The rearrangement links TRBV7-9 to TRBJ1-1; D might be TRBD1 (6 bases). Per the germline V gene, CDR1 is SEHNR and CDR2 is FQNEAQ (reference sequence). This CDR3 is 13 amino acids long. V was pared by 4 bases and J by 5 bases, with 11 bases between. The CDR3 is CASSYGTSTEAFF. CDR3 DNA sequence: TGTGCCAGCAGCTACGGGACAAGTACTGAAGCTTTCTTT.

The chain combines TRBV18 with TRBJ1-4; 9 nucleotides line up with TRBD1. V lost 4 bases and J lost 6; bases outside the gene matches: 9. Germline assignment: CDR1 KGHSH and CDR2 LQKENI. The CDR3 is made up of 16 amino acids. The DNA of the CDR3 is TGTGCCAGCTCACGTACTCCGGACAGGGGTGATGAAAAACTGTTTTTT. Encoded protein: CASSRTPDRGDEKLFF. The full variable domain, its missing parts supplied by reference TRBV18 and TRBJ1-4, is NAGVMQNPRHLVRRRGQEARLRCSPMKGHSHVYWYRQLPEEGLKFMVYLQKENIIDESGMPKERFSAEFPKEGPSILRIQQVVRGDSAAYFCASSRTPDRGDEKLFFGSGTQLSVL.

The genes are TRBV28 and TRBJ1-1; D gene uncertain. Trimming took 4 bases from V and 4 from J, leaving 16 bases between them. This CDR3 region has 15 residues. In germline, CDR1 is MDHEN, CDR2 SYDVKM. CDR3 bases: TGTGCCAGCAGTTCCCCTGGGATGCGTCTCACTGAAGCTTTCTTT. This sequence encodes CASSSPGMRLTEAFF.

This chain joins TRBV28 and TRBJ1-3, with TRBD1 identical over 9 bases. Germline V lookup: CDR1 MDHEN, CDR2 SYDVKM. This CDR3 is built from 13 residues. The V and J ends lost 6 bases and 5 bases, in that order; junction bases with no gene match: 2. The CDR3: CASRGQGRNTIYF. As DNA, the CDR3 is TGTGCCAGCAGGGGACAGGGACGAAACACCATATATTTT.

The chain uses TRBV30 and TRBJ2-3, with 15 bases identical to TRBD2. Per the germline V gene, CDR1 is GTSNPN and CDR2 is SVGIG (reference sequence). V was clipped by 3 bases and J by 1 base; unmatched bases: 11. The length of the CDR3 is 19 residues. For the CDR3, the DNA is TGTGCCTGGAGCTTAGGACTAGCGGGAGGGCCGGCTGGCACAGATACGCAGTATTTT. Its protein product is CAWSLGLAGGPAGTDTQYF.

This chain uses TRBV11-2 with TRBJ2-3, with D possibly being TRBD1 or TRBD2 (5 bases each). The V and J ends lost 5 bases and 3 bases respectively, with 18 bases between them. CDR3 length: 16 amino acids. Germline V gene sequence: CDR1 SGHAT, CDR2 FQNNGV. The CDR3 nucleotides read TGTGCCAGCAGCGCGGCCAGGTTATGGGGGACAGATACGCAGTATTTT. Its translation is CASSAARLWGTDTQYF.

V and J are TRBV9 and TRBJ2-2; TRBD1 matches 8 bases. The CDR3 extends over 16 amino acids. V trimming: 1 base; J trimming: 4 bases; junction bases outside the gene matches: 6. Germline CDR1 and CDR2: SGDLS and YYNGEE. In DNA, the CDR3 is TGTGCCAGCAGCGTACCCAGGGGGCGGTTCACCGGGGAGCTGTTTTTT. It is translated as CASSVPRGRFTGELFF.

Note on this clone: The same CDR3 is also encoded by other DNA sequences in this sample. V and J are TRBV5-4 and TRBJ2-2; maybe TRBD2 (5 bases). CDR3 length: 15 amino acids. The germline V gene has CDR1 SGHNT and CDR2 YYREEE (reference sequence). Trimming removed 0 bases from V and 1 base from J, with 7 bases in between. Here the CDR3 reads CASSLAGRNTGELFF. The CDR3, as DNA: TGTGCCAGCAGCTTGGCTGGGAGGAACACCGGGGAGCTGTTTTTT.

This clone was recorded only once. V gene TRBV28 combines with J gene TRBJ2-3; 7 bases match TRBD2. V dropped 3 bases and J dropped 6; count of bases not matched to a gene: 18. Germline CDR1 is MDHEN and CDR2 is SYDVKM. This CDR3 is 18 amino acids long. In nucleotides, the CDR3 is TGTGCCAGCAGTTTGTCTGGATGGGGGAGGGGCGAGGCGGATACGCAGTATTTT. Amino acids: CASSLSGWGRGEADTQYF.

The rearrangement joins TRBV7-2 to TRBJ2-7; D is uncertain. The CDR3 has 14 amino acids. The V gene lost 1 base and the J gene lost 5 bases, with 12 bases spanning the gap. Germline V gives CDR1 SGHTA, CDR2 FQGNSA. In DNA form, the CDR3 reads TGTGCCAGCAGCTTAGTCGTTTGGGGAAACGAGCAGTACTTC. This gives the protein CASSLVVWGNEQYF.

The chain has TRBV28 and TRBJ2-3; tentatively, D is TRBD1 or TRBD2 (5 bases each). The germline gives CDR1 MDHEN, CDR2 SYDVKM. The V end lost 3 bases, the J end lost 0 bases, and 13 bases lay between the germline ends. This CDR3 has 16 residues. CDR3: CASSLGLAASTDTQYF. The CDR3 bases are TGTGCCAGCAGTTTGGGGCTAGCAGCTAGCACAGATACGCAGTATTTT.

The chain is built from TRBV18 and TRBJ2-3; 8 bases are a match to TRBD1. CDR3 length equals 17 residues. V lost 6 bases and J lost 1; bases outside the gene matches: 12. Germline loops: CDR1 KGHSH, CDR2 LQKENI. The CDR3 loop reads CASSRKTDRGRTDTQYF. CDR3 DNA sequence: TGTGCCAGCTCCCGGAAAACCGACAGGGGTCGCACAGATACGCAGTATTTT.

This chain connects TRBV18 to TRBJ2-7; 9 positions agree with TRBD2. V lost 2 bases to trimming and J lost 2 bases; unmatched junction nucleotides: 13. The germline V gene has CDR1 KGHSH and CDR2 LQKENI. The CDR3 contains 18 residues. The CDR3 DNA sequence: TGTGCCAGCTCACCAATATCGGCGGGAGGGCCTTCCGCCTACGAGCAGTACTTC. Translated: CASSPISAGGPSAYEQYF.

The genes are TRBV30 and TRBJ1-5; D is unclear. Trimming removed 2 bases at V and 3 bases at J, with 8 bases between. The germline gives CDR1 GTSNPN, CDR2 SVGIG (reference sequence). The CDR3 consists of 13 residues. The CDR3 here is CAWSTQANQPQHF. CDR3 coding DNA: TGTGCCTGGAGTACGCAGGCCAATCAGCCCCAGCATTTT.

About this clone itself: The same CDR3 is also encoded by other DNA sequences in this sample. The CDR3 sequence: CASSVGGSGTTDTQYF. For the CDR3, the DNA is TGTGCCAGCAGCGTAGGGGGTAGCGGGACCACAGATACGCAGTATTTT. This chain connects TRBV9 to TRBJ2-3; the match to TRBD2 covers 8 bases. CDR3 length equals 16 residues. V lost 0 bases, J lost 2 bases, and 5 bases stayed unmatched. CDR1 and CDR2 (germline): SGDLS, YYNGEE.

With respect to this clone: This specimen includes other DNA sequences encoding the same CDR3. This chain joins TRBV28 and TRBJ1-2; tentatively, D is TRBD1 (6 bases). This CDR3 spans 13 amino acids. Between the trimmed V and J ends, which lost 5 bases and 8 bases, there was a span of 15 bases. CDR1 is MDHEN, CDR2 SYDVKM, per germline. The DNA of the CDR3 is TGTGCCAGCAGTCCGGGGGGCCGGTACGGCTACACCTTC. Protein: CASSPGGRYGYTF.

Written as DNA, the CDR3 is TGTGCCAGCAGTCTGGACAGTGGCAAAACCGGGGAGCTGTTTTTT. It encodes CASSLDSGKTGELFF. V gene TRBV28 combines with J gene TRBJ2-2; TRBD1 is a possible D gene (6 bases). The CDR3 contains 15 residues. V was shortened by 5 bases and J by 5 bases, with 15 bases between the two germline ends. Germline values: CDR1 MDHEN, CDR2 SYDVKM.

The rearrangement links TRBV10-2 to TRBJ1-1, with 7 positions matching TRBD1. The CDR3 is made up of 14 amino acids. Germline V gene sequence: CDR1 WSHSY, CDR2 SAAADI. The V segment lost 6 bases and the J segment 4 bases; nucleotides outside the gene matches: 8. DNA for the CDR3: TGCGCCAGCAGCAGGGGGGGAGAGATCACTGAAGCTTTCTTT. This codes for CASSRGGEITEAFF.

This clone appeared once. Other DNA variants within this sample encode the same CDR3. The chain links TRBV5-4 to TRBJ2-5; perhaps TRBD1 as D (5 bases). The V gene's germline CDR1 is SGHNT and CDR2 YYREEE (reference sequence). This CDR3 is 14 amino acids long. Trimming removed 0 bases from V and 1 base from J, with 7 bases in between. DNA for the CDR3: TGTGCCAGCAGCTTGGGGGGCGGCCAAGAGACCCAGTACTTC. This encodes CASSLGGGQETQYF.

The chain joins TRBV5-1 to TRBJ1-1; possibly TRBD1 for D (6 bases). This CDR3 has 16 amino acids. Germline lookup yields CDR1 SGHRS and CDR2 YFSETQ. Trimming shortened V by 7 bases and J by 3 bases, and 22 bases separated the two germline ends. The CDR3 sequence is CASRFTPGRGDTEAFF. The CDR3 bases are TGCGCCAGCCGGTTTACTCCGGGGAGGGGGGACACTGAAGCTTTCTTT. Filled out from reference TRBV5-1 and TRBJ1-1, the complete variable domain reads KAGVTQTPRYLIKTRGQQVTLSCSPISGHRSVSWYQQTPGQGLQFLFEYFSETQRNKGNFPGRFSGRQFSNSRSEMNVSTLELGDSALYLCASRFTPGRGDTEAFFGQGTRLTVV.

V and J are TRBV25-1 and TRBJ1-1, with a tentative D call TRBD1 (6 bases). This CDR3 is built from 14 residues. V was pared by 3 bases and J by 5 bases, with 13 bases between. CDR1 is MGHDK, CDR2 SYGVNS, per germline. DNA for the CDR3: TGTGCCAGCAGTGAGGGGTGGGGGCGTACTGAAGCTTTCTTT. This translates into CASSEGWGRTEAFF.

The chain employs TRBV5-5 and TRBJ2-5; D remains ambiguous. CDR1 and CDR2 (germline): SGHKS, YYEKEE (reference sequence). This CDR3 spans 12 amino acids. Trimming removed 2 bases from V and 5 bases from J, with 7 bases in between. This CDR3 reads CASSFLRETQYF. CDR3 sequence (DNA): TGTGCCAGCAGCTTCCTAAGGGAGACCCAGTACTTC.

The gene calls are TRBV28 and TRBJ1-5, with D unclear. Germline-derived CDR1 and CDR2 are MDHEN and SYDVKM. V was shortened by 8 bases and J by 0 bases, with 8 bases between the two germline ends. The CDR3 length is 13 residues. CDR3 amino acids: CASEETSNQPQHF. DNA of the CDR3: TGTGCCAGCGAGGAAACTAGCAATCAGCCCCAGCATTTT.

The chain is built from TRBV19 and TRBJ2-1, with D perhaps TRBD1 (5 bases). The CDR3 extends over 14 amino acids. Trimming left V 9 bases short and J 3 bases short, with 15 bases between. Germline CDR1 and CDR2: LNHDA and SQIVND (reference sequence). This chain's CDR3 is CASRVSSNYNEQFF. The CDR3 nucleotides read TGTGCCAGCAGGGTTAGTTCTAACTACAATGAGCAGTTCTTC.

In nucleotides, the CDR3 is TGTGCCAGCAGCCCCCGGGACAGGGGGCACTACGAGCAGTACTTC. Translated: CASSPRDRGHYEQYF. This sequence joins TRBV4-2 and TRBJ2-7, with TRBD1 identical over 12 bases. The CDR3 runs 15 residues. Germline V gene lookup returns CDR1 LGHNA and CDR2 YNFKEQ. J was trimmed by 3 bases and V by 4 bases; bases with no gene match: 4.

This clone was picked up a small number of times. The chain carries TRBV19 and TRBJ1-2; possibly TRBD1 for D (5 bases). This CDR3 is 14 amino acids long. In germline, CDR1 is LNHDA, CDR2 SQIVND (reference sequence). V gave up 3 bases and J gave up 10 bases, with 18 bases separating them. The CDR3 DNA is TGTGCCAGTAGTATCGGACAACCGGTTACCCCCTACACCTTC. Translation: CASSIGQPVTPYTF.

The chain carries TRBV10-2 and TRBJ2-1; D is perhaps TRBD1 (5 bases). This CDR3 has 14 residues. Germline CDR1 reads WSHSY; CDR2 reads SAAADI. V gave up 6 bases and J gave up 9 bases, with 18 bases separating them. The CDR3 DNA is TGCGCCAGCAGATCTGACCTGGGGCTAGGTGAGCAGTTCTTC. It encodes CASRSDLGLGEQFF.

The chain carries TRBV28 and TRBJ1-5, with 8 positions matching TRBD1. CDR3 size: 16 residues. The V and J ends lost 2 bases and 3 bases, in that order; junction bases with no gene match: 6. Germline CDR1 and CDR2: MDHEN and SYDVKM. The CDR3 region is CASSLTGQAFNQPQHF. CDR3 sequence (DNA): TGTGCCAGCAGTTTAACGGGACAGGCATTCAATCAGCCCCAGCATTTT.

This clone was found once. The chain carries TRBV7-8 and TRBJ1-4, with 7 bases aligning to TRBD1. Germline CDR1 is SGHVS and CDR2 is FQNEAQ. This CDR3 region has 16 residues. The junction had 9 bases not matched to a gene; V was cut back by 4 bases and J by 4 bases. The CDR3, as DNA: TGTGCCAGCAGCTCTCCTCCCGGGACAGTTAATGAAAAACTGTTTTTT. Amino acid sequence: CASSSPPGTVNEKLFF.

This clone appeared once. Other DNA sequences in this specimen translate into the identical CDR3. This chain connects TRBV28 to TRBJ2-1; D not certain. The V and J ends lost 3 bases and 7 bases respectively, with 4 bases between them. CDR3 length equals 11 residues. Per germline, CDR1 MDHEN and CDR2 SYDVKM. CDR3 DNA: TGTGCCAGCAGTTTGACTAATGAGCAGTTCTTC. Its protein product is CASSLTNEQFF.